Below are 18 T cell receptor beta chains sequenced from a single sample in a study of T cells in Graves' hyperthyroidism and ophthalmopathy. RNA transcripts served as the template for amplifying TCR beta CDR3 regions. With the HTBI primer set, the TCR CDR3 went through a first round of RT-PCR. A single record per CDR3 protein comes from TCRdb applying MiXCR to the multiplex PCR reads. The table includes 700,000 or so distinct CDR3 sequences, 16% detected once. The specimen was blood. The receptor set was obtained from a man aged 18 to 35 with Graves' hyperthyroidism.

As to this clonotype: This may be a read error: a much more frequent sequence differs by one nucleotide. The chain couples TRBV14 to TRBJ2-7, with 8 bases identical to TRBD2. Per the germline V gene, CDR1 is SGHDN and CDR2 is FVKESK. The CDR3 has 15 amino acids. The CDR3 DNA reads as TGTGCCAGCAGCCAAGATCTAGCGGGCACCTACGAGCAGCACTTC. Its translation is CASSQDLAGTYEQHF.

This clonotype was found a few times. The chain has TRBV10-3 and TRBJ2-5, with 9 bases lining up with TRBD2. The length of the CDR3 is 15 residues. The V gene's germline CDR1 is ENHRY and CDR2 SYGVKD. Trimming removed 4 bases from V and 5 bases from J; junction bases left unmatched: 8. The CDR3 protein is CAISGSSGISETQYF. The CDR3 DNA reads TGTGCCATCAGTGGTTCTAGCGGGATCAGCGAGACCCAGTACTTC.

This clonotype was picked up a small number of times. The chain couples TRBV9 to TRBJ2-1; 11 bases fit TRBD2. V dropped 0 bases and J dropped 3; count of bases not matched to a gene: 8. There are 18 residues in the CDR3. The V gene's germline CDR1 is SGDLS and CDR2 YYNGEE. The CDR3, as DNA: TGTGCCAGCAGCGTAGGGCTAGCGGGAGGCTCCGTCTACAATGAGCAGTTCTTC. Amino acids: CASSVGLAGGSVYNEQFF. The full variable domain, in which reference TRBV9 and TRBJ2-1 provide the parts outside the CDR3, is DSGVTQTPKHLITATGQRVTLRCSPRSGDLSVYWYQQSLDQGLQFLIQYYNGEERAKGNILERFSAQQFPDLHSELNLSSLELGDSALYFCASSVGLAGGSVYNEQFFGPGTRLTVL.

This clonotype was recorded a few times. The CDR3 region is CASSDRRQGLEGFYGYTF. The CDR3 DNA sequence: TGTGCCAGCAGCGACAGGAGACAGGGGCTAGAGGGCTTCTATGGCTACACCTTC. The chain carries TRBV9 and TRBJ1-2, with TRBD1 identical over 8 bases. Losses at the gene ends were 3 bases for V and 4 bases for J; bases not matched to a gene: 17. Looked up from germline, CDR1 is SGDLS and CDR2 is YYNGEE. The CDR3 has 18 residues.

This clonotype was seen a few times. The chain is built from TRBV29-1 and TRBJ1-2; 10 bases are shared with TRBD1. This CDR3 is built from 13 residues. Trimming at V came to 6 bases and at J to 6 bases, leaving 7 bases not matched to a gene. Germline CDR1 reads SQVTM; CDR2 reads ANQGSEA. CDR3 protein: CSVSDRGANGYTF. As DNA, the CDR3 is TGCAGCGTATCGGACAGGGGGGCTAATGGCTACACCTTC.

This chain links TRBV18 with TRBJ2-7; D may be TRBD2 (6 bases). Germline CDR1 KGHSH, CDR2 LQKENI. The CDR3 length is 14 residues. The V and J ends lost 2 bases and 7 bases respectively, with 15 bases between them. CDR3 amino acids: CASSPLAAAGEQYF. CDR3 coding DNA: TGTGCCAGCTCACCATTGGCGGCCGCGGGAGAGCAGTACTTC.

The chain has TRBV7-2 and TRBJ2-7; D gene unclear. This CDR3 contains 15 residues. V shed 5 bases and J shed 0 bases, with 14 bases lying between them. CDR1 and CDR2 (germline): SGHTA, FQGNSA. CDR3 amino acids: CASSPSPGVSYEQYF. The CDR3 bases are TGTGCCAGCAGCCCCTCTCCCGGAGTCTCCTACGAGCAGTACTTC.

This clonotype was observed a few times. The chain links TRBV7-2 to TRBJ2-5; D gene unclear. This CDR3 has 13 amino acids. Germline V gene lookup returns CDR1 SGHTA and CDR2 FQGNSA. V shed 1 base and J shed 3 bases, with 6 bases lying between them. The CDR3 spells CASSLEIKETQYF. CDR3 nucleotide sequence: TGTGCCAGCAGCTTAGAAATAAAAGAGACCCAGTACTTC.

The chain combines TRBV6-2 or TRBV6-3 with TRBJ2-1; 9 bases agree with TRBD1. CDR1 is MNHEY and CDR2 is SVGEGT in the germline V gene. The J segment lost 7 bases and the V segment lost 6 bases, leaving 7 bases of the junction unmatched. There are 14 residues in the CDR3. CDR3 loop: CASRIQGAGNEQFF. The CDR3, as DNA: TGTGCCAGCAGAATACAGGGGGCTGGGAATGAGCAGTTCTTC.

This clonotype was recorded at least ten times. CDR3: CASSYSKRDTQYF. In DNA, the CDR3 is TGTGCCAGCAGTTACTCGAAAAGGGATACGCAGTATTTT. The chain joins TRBV6-2 or TRBV6-3 to TRBJ2-3; D not certain. Germline loops: CDR1 MNHEY, CDR2 SVGEGT. Trimming removed 0 bases at V and 6 bases at J, with 7 bases between. The CDR3 is 13 amino acids.

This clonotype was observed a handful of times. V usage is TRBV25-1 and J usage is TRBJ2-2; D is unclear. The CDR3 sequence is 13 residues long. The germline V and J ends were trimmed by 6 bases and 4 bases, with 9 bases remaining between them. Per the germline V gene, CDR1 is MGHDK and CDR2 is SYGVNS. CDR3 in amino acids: CASSVLFTGELFF. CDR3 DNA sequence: TGTGCCAGCAGCGTTCTGTTCACCGGGGAGCTGTTTTTT. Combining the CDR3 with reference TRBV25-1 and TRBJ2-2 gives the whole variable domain EADIYQTPRYLVIGTGKKITLECSQTMGHDKMYWYQQDPGMELHLIHYSYGVNSTEKGDLSSESTVSRIRTEHFPLTLESARPSHTSQYLCASSVLFTGELFFGEGSRLTVL.

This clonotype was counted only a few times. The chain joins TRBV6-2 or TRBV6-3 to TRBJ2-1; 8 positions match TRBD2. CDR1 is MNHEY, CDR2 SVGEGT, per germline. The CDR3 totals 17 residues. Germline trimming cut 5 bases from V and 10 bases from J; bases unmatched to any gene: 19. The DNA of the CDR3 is TGTGCCAGCAGTACTATCGGGGGACTAGATCCTTCAGGGGAGCAGTTCTTC. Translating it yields CASSTIGGLDPSGEQFF.

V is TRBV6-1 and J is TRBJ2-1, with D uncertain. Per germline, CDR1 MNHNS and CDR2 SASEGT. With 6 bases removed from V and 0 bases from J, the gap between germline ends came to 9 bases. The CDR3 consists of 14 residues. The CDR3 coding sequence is TGTGCCAGCAGAGCTGGTAGCTCCTACAATGAGCAGTTCTTC. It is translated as CASRAGSSYNEQFF.

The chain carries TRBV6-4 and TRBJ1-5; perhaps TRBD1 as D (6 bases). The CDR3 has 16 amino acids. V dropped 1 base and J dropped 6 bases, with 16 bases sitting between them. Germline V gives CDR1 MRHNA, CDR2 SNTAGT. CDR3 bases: TGTGCCAGCAGTGACTTGAGGCAGGGGCAGGTTCAGCCCCAGCATTTT. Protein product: CASSDLRQGQVQPQHF.

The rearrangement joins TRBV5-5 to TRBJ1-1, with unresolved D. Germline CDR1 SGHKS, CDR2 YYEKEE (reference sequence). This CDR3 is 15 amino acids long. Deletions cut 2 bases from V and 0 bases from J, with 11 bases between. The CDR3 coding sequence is TGTGCCAGCAGCTTATCAGAGCGGATGAACACTGAAGCTTTCTTT. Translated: CASSLSERMNTEAFF.

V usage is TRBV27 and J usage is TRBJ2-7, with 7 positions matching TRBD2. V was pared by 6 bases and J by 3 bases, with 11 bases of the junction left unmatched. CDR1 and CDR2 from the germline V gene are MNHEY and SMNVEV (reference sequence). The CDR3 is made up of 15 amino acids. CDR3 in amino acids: CASRVWAGASYEQYF. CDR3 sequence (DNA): TGTGCCAGCAGGGTATGGGCGGGAGCTAGCTACGAGCAGTACTTC.

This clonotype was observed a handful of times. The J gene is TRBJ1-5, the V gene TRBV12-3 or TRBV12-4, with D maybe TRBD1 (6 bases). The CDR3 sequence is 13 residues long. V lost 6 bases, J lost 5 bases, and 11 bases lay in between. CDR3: CASSRTAHQPQHF. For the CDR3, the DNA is TGTGCCAGCAGCCGGACAGCTCATCAGCCCCAGCATTTT.

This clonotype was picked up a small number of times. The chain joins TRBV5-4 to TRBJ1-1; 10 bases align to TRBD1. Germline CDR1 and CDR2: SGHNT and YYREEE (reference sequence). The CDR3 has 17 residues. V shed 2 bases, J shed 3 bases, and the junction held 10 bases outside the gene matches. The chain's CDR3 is CASSFPGQGLDYTEAFF. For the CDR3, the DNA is TGTGCCAGCAGCTTTCCGGGACAGGGGTTGGACTACACTGAAGCTTTCTTT.